The present entry profiles one T cell receptor beta chain with its context. Its antigen is still unknown. The sample is drawn from a study of T-cell reconstitution after alpha-beta-depleted transplantation in children. The TCRbeta library was prepared with unique molecular identifiers. MiXCR, run by TCRdb on the PCR reads, gives a single entry per CDR3 protein. The table includes hundreds of thousands of distinct CDR3 sequences, about 24% detected once. Notes on the study in general: The authors attributed T-cell counts and diversity one year after transplant mostly to newly produced T cells. The origin of high day-60 TCRbeta diversity in some patients lay in surviving recipient T cells and thymic progenitors.

This receptor was obtained from a female patient aged 2-15 years who had a stem cell transplant for congenital amegakaryocytic thrombocytopenia, so the T cells may come from the graft donor. This specimen consisted of PBMCs, mostly from graft donor cells, obtained 360 days after TCRalphabeta/CD19-depleted stem cell transplant.

The CDR3, as DNA: TGTGCCAGCAGTTTATCGGGACAGCCCTACGAGCAGTACTTC. Encoded protein: CASSLSGQPYEQYF. This rearrangement joins TRBV28 to TRBJ2-7; 7 bases are a match to TRBD1. This CDR3 is built from 14 residues. Trimming took 1 base from V and 2 from J; bases not matched to a gene: 2. Germline-derived CDR1 and CDR2 are MDHEN and SYDVKM.